Described below is a single T cell receptor (beta chain) sequence and its context. Patients at the Seattle site were enrolled during active infection and followed longitudinally. This sample was taken from a study of blood T cell repertoires in COVID-19. At the level of the study: Specimens from acute and convalescent COVID-19 originated in the United States, Italy and Spain. From T cells, B-cell-depleted T cells, or PBMCs came the material, which was cDNA or gDNA.

As originally analysed: The assay estimated nucleated cells by amplifying reference gene primers. Method: immunoSEQ multiplex PCR; TCRdb's copy keeps in-frame clones and lacks some. V and J calls plus clone size are reproduced from that table; the DNA served to infer D and trimming. The sample comprises tens of thousands of clones, around 90% of which are singletons, and less than 3.5% rests with the top ten. V dropped 7 bases and J dropped 6 bases, with 18 bases sitting between them. Germline V gene lookup returns CDR1 WNHNN and CDR2 SYGVQD (reference sequence). The CDR3 extends over 15 amino acids.

What was sequenced was peripheral blood. The chain carries TRBV10-1 and TRBJ1-4, with a possible D match to TRBD1 (5 bases). The sequence was obtained from a man in his fifties or sixties with COVID-19, enrolled during active disease. CDR3 sequence reads: CASTGEGGRDEKLFF. In nucleotides, the CDR3 is TGCGCCAGCACGGGGGAAGGAGGGAGGGATGAAAAACTGTTTTTT.